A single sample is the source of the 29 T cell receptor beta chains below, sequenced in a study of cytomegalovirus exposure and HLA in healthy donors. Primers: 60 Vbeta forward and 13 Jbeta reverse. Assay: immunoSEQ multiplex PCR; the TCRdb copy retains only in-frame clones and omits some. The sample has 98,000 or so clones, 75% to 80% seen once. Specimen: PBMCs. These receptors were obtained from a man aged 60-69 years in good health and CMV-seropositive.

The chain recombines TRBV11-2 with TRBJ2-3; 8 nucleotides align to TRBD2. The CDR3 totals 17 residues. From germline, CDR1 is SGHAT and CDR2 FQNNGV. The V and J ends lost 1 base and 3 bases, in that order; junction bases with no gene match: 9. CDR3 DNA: TGTGCCAGCAGCTTAGGGCCGCGGGGGGCGGGGACAGATACGCAGTATTTT. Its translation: CASSLGPRGAGTDTQYF.

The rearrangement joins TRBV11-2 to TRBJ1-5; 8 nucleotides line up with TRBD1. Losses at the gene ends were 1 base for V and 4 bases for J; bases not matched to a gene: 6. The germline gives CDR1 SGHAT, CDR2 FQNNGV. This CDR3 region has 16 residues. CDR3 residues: CASSLGRGRKNQPQHF. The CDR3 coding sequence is TGTGCCAGCAGCTTAGGCAGGGGGCGCAAAAATCAGCCCCAGCATTTT. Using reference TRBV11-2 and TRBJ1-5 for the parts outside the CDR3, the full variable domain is EAGVAQSPRYKIIEKRQSVAFWCNPISGHATLYWYQQILGQGPKLLIQFQNNGVVDDSQLPKDRFSAERLKGVDSTLKIQPAKLEDSAVYLCASSLGRGRKNQPQHFGDGTRLSIL.

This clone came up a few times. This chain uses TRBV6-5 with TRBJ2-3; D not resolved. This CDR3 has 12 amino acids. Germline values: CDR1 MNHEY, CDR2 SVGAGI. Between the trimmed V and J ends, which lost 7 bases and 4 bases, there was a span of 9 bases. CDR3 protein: CASTSIADTQYF. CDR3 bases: TGTGCCAGCACTTCCATAGCAGATACGCAGTATTTT.

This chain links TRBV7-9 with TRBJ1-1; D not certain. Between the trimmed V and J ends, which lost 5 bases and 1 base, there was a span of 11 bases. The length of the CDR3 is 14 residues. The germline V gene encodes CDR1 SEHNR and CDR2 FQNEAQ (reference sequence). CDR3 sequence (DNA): TGTGCCAGCAGCGCAACATTTAAGAACACTGAAGCTTTCTTT. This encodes CASSATFKNTEAFF. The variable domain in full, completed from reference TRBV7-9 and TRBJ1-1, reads DTGVSQNPRHKITKRGQNVTFRCDPISEHNRLYWYRQTLGQGPEFLTYFQNEAQLEKSRLLSDRFSAERPKGSFSTLEIQRTEQGDSAMYLCASSATFKNTEAFFGQGTRLTVV.

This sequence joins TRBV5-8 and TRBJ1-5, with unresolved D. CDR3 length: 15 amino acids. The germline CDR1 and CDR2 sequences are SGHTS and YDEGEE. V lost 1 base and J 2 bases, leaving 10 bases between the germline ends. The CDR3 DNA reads TGTGCCAGCAGCTTGTGGGGAGTAGGCAATCAGCCCCAGCATTTT. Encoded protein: CASSLWGVGNQPQHF.

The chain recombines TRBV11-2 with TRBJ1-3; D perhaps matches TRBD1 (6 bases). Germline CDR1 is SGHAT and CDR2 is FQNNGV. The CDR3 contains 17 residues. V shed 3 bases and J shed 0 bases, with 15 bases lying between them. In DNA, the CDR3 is TGTGCCAGCAGCTTTCTTCCGGGACACAGCTCTGGAAACACCATATATTTT. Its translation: CASSFLPGHSSGNTIYF.

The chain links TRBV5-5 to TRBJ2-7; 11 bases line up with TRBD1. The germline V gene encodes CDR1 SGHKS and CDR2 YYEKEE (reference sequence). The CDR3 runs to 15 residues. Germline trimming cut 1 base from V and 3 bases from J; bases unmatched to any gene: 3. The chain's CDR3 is CASSLPGTGGYEQYF. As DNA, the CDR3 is TGTGCCAGCAGCTTGCCCGGGACAGGGGGCTACGAGCAGTACTTC.

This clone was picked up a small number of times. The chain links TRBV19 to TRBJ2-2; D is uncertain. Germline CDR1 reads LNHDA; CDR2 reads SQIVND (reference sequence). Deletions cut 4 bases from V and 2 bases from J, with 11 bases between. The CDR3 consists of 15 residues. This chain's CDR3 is CASSTLPVNTGELFF. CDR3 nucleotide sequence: TGTGCCAGTAGTACGCTCCCAGTAAACACCGGGGAGCTGTTTTTT.

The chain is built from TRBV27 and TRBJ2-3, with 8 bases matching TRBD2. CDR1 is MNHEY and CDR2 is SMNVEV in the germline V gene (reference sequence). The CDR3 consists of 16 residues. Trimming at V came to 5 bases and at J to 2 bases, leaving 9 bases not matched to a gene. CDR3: CASSGLSGGDTDTQYF. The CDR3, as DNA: TGTGCCAGCAGTGGCCTAAGCGGGGGAGACACAGATACGCAGTATTTT.

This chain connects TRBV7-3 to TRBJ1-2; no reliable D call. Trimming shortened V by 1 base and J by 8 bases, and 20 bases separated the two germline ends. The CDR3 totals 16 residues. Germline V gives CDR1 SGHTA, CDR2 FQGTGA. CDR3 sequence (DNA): TGTGCCAGCAGCTTAATACTGCTCACCTATCCGGGGGGCTACACCTTC. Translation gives CASSLILLTYPGGYTF.

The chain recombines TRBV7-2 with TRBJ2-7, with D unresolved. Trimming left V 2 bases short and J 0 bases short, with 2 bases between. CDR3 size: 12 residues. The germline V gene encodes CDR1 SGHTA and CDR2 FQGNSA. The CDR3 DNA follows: TGTGCCAGCAGCTTACACTCCTACGAGCAGTACTTC. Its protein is CASSLHSYEQYF.

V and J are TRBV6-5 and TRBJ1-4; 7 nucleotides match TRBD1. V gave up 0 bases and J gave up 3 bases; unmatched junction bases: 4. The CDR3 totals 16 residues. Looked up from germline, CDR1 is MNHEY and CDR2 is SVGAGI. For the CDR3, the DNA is TGTGCCAGCAGTTACTCGATAGGGACAGCTAATGAAAAACTGTTTTTT. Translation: CASSYSIGTANEKLFF.

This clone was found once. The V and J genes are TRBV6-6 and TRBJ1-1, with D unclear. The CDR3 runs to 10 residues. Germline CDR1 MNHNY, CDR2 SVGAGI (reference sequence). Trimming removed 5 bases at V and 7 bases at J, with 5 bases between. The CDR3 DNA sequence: TGTGCCAGCAGTGAGCTTGAAGCTTTCTTT. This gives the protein CASSELEAFF.

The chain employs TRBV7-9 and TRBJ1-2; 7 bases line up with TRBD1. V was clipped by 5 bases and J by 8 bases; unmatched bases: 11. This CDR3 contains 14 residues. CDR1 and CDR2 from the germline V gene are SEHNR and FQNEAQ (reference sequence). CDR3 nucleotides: TGTGCCAGCAGCCCGGGAACAGGGGATCGCGGCTACACCTTC. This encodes CASSPGTGDRGYTF.

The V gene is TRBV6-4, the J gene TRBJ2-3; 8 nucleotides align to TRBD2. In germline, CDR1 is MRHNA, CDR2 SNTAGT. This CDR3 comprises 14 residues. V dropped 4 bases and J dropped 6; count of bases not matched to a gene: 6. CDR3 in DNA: TGTGCCAGCAGTGCCGGACTAGCAGGCGATACGCAGTATTTT. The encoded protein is CASSAGLAGDTQYF.

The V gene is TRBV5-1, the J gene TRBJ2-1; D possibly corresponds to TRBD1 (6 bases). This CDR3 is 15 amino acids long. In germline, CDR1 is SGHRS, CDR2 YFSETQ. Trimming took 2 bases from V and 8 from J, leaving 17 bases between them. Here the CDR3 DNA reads TGCGCCAGCAGCTTACCACCGGGACAACCTGATGAGCAGTTCTTC. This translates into CASSLPPGQPDEQFF.

CDR3 loop: CASTVSGNTEAFF. In DNA, the CDR3 is TGTGCCAGCACCGTTTCAGGGAACACTGAAGCTTTCTTT. The V gene is TRBV5-4, the J gene TRBJ1-1; no clear D. The V gene's germline CDR1 is SGHNT and CDR2 YYREEE (reference sequence). V was trimmed by 6 bases and J by 1 base, leaving 10 bases between them. The CDR3 consists of 13 residues. The full variable domain, completed using reference TRBV5-4 and TRBJ1-1, is ETGVTQSPTHLIKTRGQQVTLRCSSQSGHNTVSWYQQALGQGPQFIFQYYREEENGRGNFPPRFSGLQFPNYSSELNVNALELDDSALYLCASTVSGNTEAFFGQGTRLTVV.

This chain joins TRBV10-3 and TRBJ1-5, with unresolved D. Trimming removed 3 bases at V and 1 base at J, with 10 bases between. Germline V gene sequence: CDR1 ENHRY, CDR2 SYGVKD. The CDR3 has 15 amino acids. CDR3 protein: CAISEVGGSNQPQHF. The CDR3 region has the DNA TGTGCCATCAGTGAAGTTGGAGGGAGCAATCAGCCCCAGCATTTT.

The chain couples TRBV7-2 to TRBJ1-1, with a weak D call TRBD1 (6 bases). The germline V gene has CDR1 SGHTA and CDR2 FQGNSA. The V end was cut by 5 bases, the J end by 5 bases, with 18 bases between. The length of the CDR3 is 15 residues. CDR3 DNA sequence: TGTGCCAGCAGCATACCACAGGGAAAAGGGACTGAAGCTTTCTTT. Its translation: CASSIPQGKGTEAFF.

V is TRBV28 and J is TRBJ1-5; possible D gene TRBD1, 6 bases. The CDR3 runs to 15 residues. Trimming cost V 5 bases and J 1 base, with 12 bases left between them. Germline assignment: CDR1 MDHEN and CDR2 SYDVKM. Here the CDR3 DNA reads TGTGCCAGCAGTCCCCTCAGGGGCAGCAATCAGCCCCAGCATTTT. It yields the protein CASSPLRGSNQPQHF.

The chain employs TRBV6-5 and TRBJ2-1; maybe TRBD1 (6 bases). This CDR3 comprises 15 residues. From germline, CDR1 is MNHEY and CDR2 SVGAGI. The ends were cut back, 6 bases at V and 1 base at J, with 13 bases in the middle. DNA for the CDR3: TGTGCCAGCAGGACCCGAAGGGGGTCCTACAATGAGCAGTTCTTC. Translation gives CASRTRRGSYNEQFF.

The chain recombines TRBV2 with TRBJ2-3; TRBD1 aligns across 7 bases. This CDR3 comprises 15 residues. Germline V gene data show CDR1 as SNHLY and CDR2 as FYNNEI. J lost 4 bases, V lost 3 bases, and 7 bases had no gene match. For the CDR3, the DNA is TGTGCCAGCAGTGAGGGCAGGGGGAAAGCAGATACGCAGTATTTT. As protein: CASSEGRGKADTQYF.

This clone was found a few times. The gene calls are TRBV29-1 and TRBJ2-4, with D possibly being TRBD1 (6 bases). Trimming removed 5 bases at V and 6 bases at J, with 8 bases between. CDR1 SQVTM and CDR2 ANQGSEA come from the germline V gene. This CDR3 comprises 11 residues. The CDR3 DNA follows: TGCAGCGTTCAGGGGTCAAACATTCAGTACTTC. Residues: CSVQGSNIQYF.

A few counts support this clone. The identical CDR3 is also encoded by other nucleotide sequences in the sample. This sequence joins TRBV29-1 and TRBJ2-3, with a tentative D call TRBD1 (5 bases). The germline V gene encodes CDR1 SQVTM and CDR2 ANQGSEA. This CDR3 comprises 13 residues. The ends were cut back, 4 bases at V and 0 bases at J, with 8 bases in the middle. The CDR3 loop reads CSVAQGSTDTQYF. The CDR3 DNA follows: TGCAGCGTTGCGCAGGGAAGCACAGATACGCAGTATTTT.

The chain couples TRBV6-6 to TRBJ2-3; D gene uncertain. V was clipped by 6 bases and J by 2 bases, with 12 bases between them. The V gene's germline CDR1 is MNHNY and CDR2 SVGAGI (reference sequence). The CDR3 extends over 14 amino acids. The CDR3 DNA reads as TGTGCCAGCAGCTTCCGGTCCAACACAGATACGCAGTATTTT. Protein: CASSFRSNTDTQYF.

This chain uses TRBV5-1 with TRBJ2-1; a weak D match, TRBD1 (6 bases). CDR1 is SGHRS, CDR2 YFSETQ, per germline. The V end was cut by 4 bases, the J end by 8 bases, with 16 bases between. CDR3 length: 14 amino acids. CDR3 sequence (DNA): TGCGCCAGCAGCCCGGATACAGGGTCCGATGAGCAGTTCTTC. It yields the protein CASSPDTGSDEQFF.

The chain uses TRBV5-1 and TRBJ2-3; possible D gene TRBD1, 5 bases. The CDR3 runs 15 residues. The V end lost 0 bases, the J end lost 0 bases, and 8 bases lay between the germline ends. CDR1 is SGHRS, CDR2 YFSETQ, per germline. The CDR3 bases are TGCGCCAGCAGCTTGGATGGGGCCAGCACAGATACGCAGTATTTT. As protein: CASSLDGASTDTQYF. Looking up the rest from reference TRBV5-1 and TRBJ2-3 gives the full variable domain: KAGVTQTPRYLIKTRGQQVTLSCSPISGHRSVSWYQQTPGQGLQFLFEYFSETQRNKGNFPGRFSGRQFSNSRSEMNVSTLELGDSALYLCASSLDGASTDTQYFGPGTRLTVL.

CDR3 coding DNA: TGTGCCAGCAGCCACCGACAGGGGGCATCTGAAGCTTTCTTT. This gives the protein CASSHRQGASEAFF. The chain combines TRBV6-5 with TRBJ1-1; 10 bases line up with TRBD1. V lost 6 bases to trimming and J lost 6 bases; unmatched junction nucleotides: 7. This CDR3 has 14 amino acids. Germline V gene lookup returns CDR1 MNHEY and CDR2 SVGAGI.

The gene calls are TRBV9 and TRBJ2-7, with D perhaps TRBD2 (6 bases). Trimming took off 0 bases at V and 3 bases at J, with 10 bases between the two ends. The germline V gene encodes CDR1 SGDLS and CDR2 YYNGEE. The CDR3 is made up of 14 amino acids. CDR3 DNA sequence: TGTGCCAGCAGCGTAGGTCCCGGGAGCTACGAGCAGTACTTC. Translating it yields CASSVGPGSYEQYF.